The rows below give T cell receptor beta chains drawn from one sample of a study of T-cell memory formation after mild COVID-19. A single record per CDR3 protein comes from TCRdb applying MiXCR to the 5' RACE reads. The sample includes a few hundred thousand distinct CDR3 sequences, about 23% of them seen just once. Sequenced sample: PBMCs or a T cell subset sorted from them (not recorded which). Source of these receptors: an adult woman who had mild COVID-19 (a few samples of this study predate the infection). Cell type and time point are not known. The CDR3 runs from the conserved cysteine through the conserved F or W. Each record gives: J gene, V gene, clone size, CDR3 protein. Size is omitted from some rows. Given values are once, few, many or a class for expanded clones.

j_call: TRBJ1-6; v_call: TRBV5-5; clone_size: few; cdr3_aa: CASSTARTGGNSPLHF
j_call: TRBJ2-3; v_call: TRBV24-1; clone_size: -; cdr3_aa: CATGAADTQYF
j_call: TRBJ2-7; v_call: TRBV4-1; clone_size: few; cdr3_aa: CASSQDDERGFSYEQYF
j_call: TRBJ2-1; v_call: TRBV3-1; clone_size: few; cdr3_aa: CASTSTRDNNEQLF
j_call: TRBJ1-1; v_call: TRBV5-1; clone_size: -; cdr3_aa: CASSLDRSMNTEAFF
j_call: TRBJ2-2; v_call: TRBV4-2; clone_size: few; cdr3_aa: CASSDELAGGITGELFF
j_call: TRBJ1-2; v_call: TRBV29-1; clone_size: -; cdr3_aa: CSVVGTDGYTF
j_call: TRBJ2-3; v_call: TRBV19; clone_size: -; cdr3_aa: CASSIDPDLTDTQYF
j_call: TRBJ2-3; v_call: TRBV3-1; clone_size: -; cdr3_aa: CASSQDLDAGTDTQYF
j_call: TRBJ1-1; v_call: TRBV2; clone_size: -; cdr3_aa: CASSEISPGDTEAFF
j_call: TRBJ1-1; v_call: TRBV7-8; clone_size: few; cdr3_aa: CASSPRSSDTEAFF
j_call: TRBJ1-2; v_call: TRBV7-9; clone_size: -; cdr3_aa: CASSSTGEGYGYTF
j_call: TRBJ2-3; v_call: TRBV12-3/TRBV12-4; clone_size: few; cdr3_aa: CASSRPGTDTQYF
j_call: TRBJ1-3; v_call: TRBV27; clone_size: few; cdr3_aa: CASTTLGPGNTIYF
j_call: TRBJ1-1; v_call: TRBV1; clone_size: -; cdr3_aa: CTSSRSRTQEAFF
j_call: TRBJ2-7; v_call: TRBV5-1; clone_size: -; cdr3_aa: CASSLGTDYEQYF
j_call: TRBJ2-5; v_call: TRBV5-1; clone_size: many; cdr3_aa: CASSYSIQETQYF
j_call: TRBJ1-1; v_call: TRBV11-2; clone_size: few; cdr3_aa: CASSLYTGVGAFF
j_call: TRBJ2-7; v_call: TRBV6-5; clone_size: few; cdr3_aa: CASKMGQGSYEQYF
j_call: TRBJ2-3; v_call: TRBV5-1; clone_size: few; cdr3_aa: CASSLDIGISTDTQYF
j_call: TRBJ2-3; v_call: TRBV12-3/TRBV12-4; clone_size: few; cdr3_aa: CASTNRLAGPYTDTQYF
j_call: TRBJ2-5; v_call: TRBV24-1; clone_size: -; cdr3_aa: CATSDGGGQGGRETQYF
j_call: TRBJ2-5; v_call: TRBV10-3; clone_size: -; cdr3_aa: CAISGSTIRETQYF
j_call: TRBJ2-1; v_call: TRBV25-1; clone_size: -; cdr3_aa: CASSEYTVYNEQFF
j_call: TRBJ2-7; v_call: TRBV7-6; clone_size: -; cdr3_aa: CASSFDQSSYEQYF
j_call: TRBJ2-2; v_call: TRBV9; clone_size: few; cdr3_aa: CASSVGTEGTGELFF
j_call: TRBJ2-1; v_call: TRBV2; clone_size: -; cdr3_aa: CASKGLADEQFF
j_call: TRBJ2-7; v_call: TRBV3-1; clone_size: few; cdr3_aa: CASSQQGTRHYEQYF
j_call: TRBJ2-1; v_call: TRBV2; clone_size: few; cdr3_aa: CASSELTLNEQFF
j_call: TRBJ2-4; v_call: TRBV5-1; clone_size: few; cdr3_aa: CASRLSGGGTKNIQYF
j_call: TRBJ2-1; v_call: TRBV4-2; clone_size: -; cdr3_aa: CASSQRTGGLWNEQFF
j_call: TRBJ2-7; v_call: TRBV27; clone_size: few; cdr3_aa: CASSSVQQGRYSTYEQYF
j_call: TRBJ2-7; v_call: TRBV7-6; clone_size: few; cdr3_aa: CASSVYRDRTYEQYF
j_call: TRBJ2-1; v_call: TRBV7-2; clone_size: -; cdr3_aa: CASSLRAAGGVQDEQFF
j_call: TRBJ1-1; v_call: TRBV5-5; clone_size: few; cdr3_aa: CASSFDSMNTEAFF
j_call: TRBJ1-1; v_call: TRBV12-3/TRBV12-4; clone_size: -; cdr3_aa: CASSLVNRGQKAEAFF
j_call: TRBJ2-7; v_call: TRBV2; clone_size: few; cdr3_aa: CASSEVTGGDEQYF
j_call: TRBJ2-3; v_call: TRBV3-1; clone_size: few; cdr3_aa: CASSQDLRGLSTLGTDTQYF
j_call: TRBJ2-3; v_call: TRBV24-1; clone_size: many; cdr3_aa: CATSPGTGYPQGDTQYF
j_call: TRBJ2-7; v_call: TRBV5-1; clone_size: few; cdr3_aa: CASSWGLRGGNEQYF
j_call: TRBJ2-2; v_call: TRBV7-2; clone_size: few; cdr3_aa: CASSLDYSGELFF
j_call: TRBJ1-1; v_call: TRBV20-1; clone_size: few; cdr3_aa: CSASATGRGGGITEAFF
j_call: TRBJ2-5; v_call: TRBV12-3/TRBV12-4; clone_size: many; cdr3_aa: CASSFWASLKETQYF
j_call: TRBJ2-1; v_call: TRBV24-1; clone_size: -; cdr3_aa: CATSDTGRGSYNEQFF